The entry below gives a single T cell receptor beta chain sequence along with its context. This specimen comes from a study of blood T cell repertoires in COVID-19. Overall study: PBMCs, B-cell-depleted T cells, or T cells provided the cDNA or gDNA that made up the material.

V gave up 6 bases and J gave up 3 bases; unmatched junction bases: 9. Germline V gives CDR1 SNHLY, CDR2 FYNNEI. CDR3 size: 16 residues. In the study's own analysis: Reference gene primers were amplified, and this amplification served to estimate nucleated cell counts. The table came from immunoSEQ multiplex PCR; TCRdb's copy has only in-frame clones and leaves some out. D and trimming were read from the DNA, whereas the V and J calls and clone size are those reported in that table. This table holds 50,000 to 70,000 clones, 90% found once. Material: peripheral blood. This clonotype was sampled from a human donor with active COVID-19. The donor label of this sample is uncertain. The V call is TRBV2, the J call TRBJ1-3, with TRBD1 matching 9 bases. CDR3 residues: CASSIMTGGNGNTIYF. Here the CDR3 DNA reads TGTGCCAGCAGCATCATGACAGGGGGAAATGGAAACACCATATATTTT. The full variable domain, in which reference TRBV2 and TRBJ1-3 provide the parts outside the CDR3, is EPEVTQTPSHQVTQMGQEVILRCVPISNHLYFYWYRQILGQKVEFLVSFYNNEISEKSEIFDDQFSVERPDGSNFTLKIRSTKLEDSAMYFCASSIMTGGNGNTIYFGEGSWLTVV.